This T cell receptor (beta chain) was found in a study of T cell changes during pregnancy in multiple sclerosis. TCRdb's table, derived via immunoSEQ multiplex PCR, lists solely in-frame clones and lacks some. The sample yields under 150,000 clones, 90% to 96% seen once. Germline CDR1 and CDR2: SGHDT and YYEEEE. V shed 2 bases, J shed 8 bases, and the junction held 4 bases outside the gene matches. The CDR3 is 14 amino acids. This chain links TRBV5-6 with TRBJ2-4; 10 nucleotides agree with TRBD1. The input for sequencing was peripheral blood, taken after pregnancy. The receptor's source is a female donor with multiple sclerosis, enrolled in a pregnancy study. CDR3 in amino acids: CASSFGQGEYIQYF. CDR3 coding DNA: TGTGCCAGCAGCTTCGGACAGGGGGAGTACATTCAGTACTTC.